This is a list of T cell receptor beta chains from one sample in a study of cytotoxic CD8 clonotypes in ibrutinib-treated CLL. Sequencing used immunoSEQ multiplex PCR; TCRdb keeps in-frame clones, though not all of them. The table lists about 89,000 clones, more than 75% of them singletons. The sequences come from PBMCs, collected after 12 months of ibrutinib treatment. These receptors all come from a human donor with chronic lymphocytic leukemia. CDR3s include the opening cysteine and the closing phenylalanine or tryptophan. D genes are given only for firm matches. Rows may omit the clone size; those that give it use once, few, many or a size class.

j_call d_call clone_size v_call cdr3_nt cdr3_aa
TRBJ1-1 TRBD1 NA TRBV6-5 TGTGCCAGCAGTTACGGACAGGGCCTGAACACTGAAGCTTTCTTT CASSYGQGLNTEAFF
TRBJ1-1 NA NA TRBV30 TGTGCCTGGCGTCAGGTATTGGGTGAAGCTTTCTTT CAWRQVLGEAFF
TRBJ2-5 NA NA TRBV5-8 TGTGCCAGCAGCTTGGCCCAGCCACCAAGAGAGACCCAGTACTTC CASSLAQPPRETQYF
TRBJ2-4 NA NA TRBV6-5 TGTGCCAGCTCATCCGTAGCCAAAAACATTCAGTACTTC CASSSVAKNIQYF
TRBJ2-3 TRBD2 NA TRBV7-9 TGTGCCAGCAGCGACGGGGGGACTAGCACAGATACGCAGTATTTT CASSDGGTSTDTQYF
TRBJ2-3 NA NA TRBV7-2 TGTGCCAGCTCCCTGGACAGACGCACAGATACGCAGTATTTT CASSLDRRTDTQYF
TRBJ2-2 NA NA TRBV7-8 TGTGCCAGCAGCTTAAGGGACGGCGGGGTCGGGGAGCTGTTTTTT CASSLRDGGVGELFF
TRBJ1-5 NA once TRBV5-8 TGTGCCAGCAACCTTAAACAGGGCAATCAGCCCCAGCATTTT CASNLKQGNQPQHF
TRBJ1-3 NA NA TRBV20-1 TGCAGTGCTAGTTTCCACACCATATATTTT CSASFHTIYF
TRBJ2-5 NA NA TRBV7-6 TGTGCCAGCAGAGATGGTGGGGGGGGGCCCGGAGAGACCCAGTACTTC CASRDGGGGPGETQYF
TRBJ1-2 TRBD1 NA TRBV28 TGTGCCAGCAGCCAACAGGGGGCCTTCCCGGGAGGCTACACCTTC CASSQQGAFPGGYTF